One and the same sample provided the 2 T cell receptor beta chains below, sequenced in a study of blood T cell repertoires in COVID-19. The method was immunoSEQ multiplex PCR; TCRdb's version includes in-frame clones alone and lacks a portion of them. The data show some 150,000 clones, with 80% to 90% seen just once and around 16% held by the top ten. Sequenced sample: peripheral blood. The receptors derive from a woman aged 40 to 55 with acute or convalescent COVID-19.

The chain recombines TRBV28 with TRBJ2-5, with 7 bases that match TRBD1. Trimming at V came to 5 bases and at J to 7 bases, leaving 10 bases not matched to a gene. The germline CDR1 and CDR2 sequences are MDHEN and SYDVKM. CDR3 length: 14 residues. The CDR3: CASSLLTGVGTQYF. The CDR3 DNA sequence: TGTGCCAGCAGTCTCTTAACAGGGGTTGGGACCCAGTACTTC.

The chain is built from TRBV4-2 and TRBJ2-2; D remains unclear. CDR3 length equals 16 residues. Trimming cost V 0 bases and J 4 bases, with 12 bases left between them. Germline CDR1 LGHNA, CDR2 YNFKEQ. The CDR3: CASSQDLSRPTGELFF. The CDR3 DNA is TGTGCCAGCAGCCAAGATCTGTCCAGGCCCACCGGGGAGCTGTTTTTT.